These 11 T cell receptor beta chains share one sample of origin, sequenced in a study of cytomegalovirus exposure and HLA in healthy donors. 13 Jbeta primers and 60 Vbeta primers were used for the PCR. Sequenced by immunoSEQ multiplex PCR; TCRdb stores in-frame clones only, minus some. This sample has about 160,000 clones, with approximately 72% found just once. The material sequenced was PBMCs. The source is a female donor in good health and CMV-seronegative.

The gene calls are TRBV7-9 and TRBJ2-7, with D perhaps TRBD2 (6 bases). Trimming took off 2 bases at V and 3 bases at J, with 14 bases between the two ends. The length of the CDR3 is 15 residues. The V gene's germline CDR1 is SEHNR and CDR2 FQNEAQ (reference sequence). CDR3 loop: CASSLLPLADYEQYF. The CDR3 DNA sequence: TGTGCCAGCAGCTTACTCCCCTTAGCGGACTACGAGCAGTACTTC.

This chain links TRBV30 with TRBJ2-3; 8 positions match TRBD2. V lost 1 base, J lost 5 bases, and 5 bases stayed unmatched. From germline, CDR1 is GTSNPN and CDR2 SVGIG (reference sequence). The CDR3 has 14 residues. The DNA for the CDR3 is TGTGCCTGGAGTGGGCTAGCGGGCGGAGATACGCAGTATTTT. Protein: CAWSGLAGGDTQYF.

Regarding this clone: The same CDR3 can be traced to other DNA sequences in this sample. This rearrangement joins TRBV5-1 to TRBJ1-1, with 11 bases matching TRBD1. The ends lost 4 bases at V and 5 bases at J; junction bases unmatched: 4. The CDR3 runs 14 residues. From germline, CDR1 is SGHRS and CDR2 YFSETQ. The CDR3 spells CASSPGTGGTEAFF. In DNA form, the CDR3 reads TGCGCCAGCAGCCCCGGGACAGGGGGAACTGAAGCTTTCTTT.

The gene calls are TRBV9 and TRBJ1-2; perhaps TRBD1 as D (5 bases). Looked up from germline, CDR1 is SGDLS and CDR2 is YYNGEE. V dropped 0 bases and J dropped 4 bases, with 13 bases sitting between them. The CDR3 length is 15 residues. CDR3 amino acids: CASSVAGGISYGYTF. The CDR3 bases are TGTGCCAGCAGCGTAGCCGGGGGGATTAGCTATGGCTACACCTTC.

The CDR3 bases are TGTGCCAGCAGTGCTTACCCAGGCGGCGCGGGTGAAAAACTGTTTTTT. Translating gives CASSAYPGGAGEKLFF. The chain employs TRBV2 and TRBJ1-4; D unresolved. Germline values: CDR1 SNHLY, CDR2 FYNNEI. This CDR3 is 16 amino acids long. V gave up 4 bases and J gave up 7 bases, with 19 bases separating them.

The V call is TRBV5-1, the J call TRBJ2-5; the D gene is possibly TRBD1 (5 bases). Germline CDR1 reads SGHRS; CDR2 reads YFSETQ. The CDR3 totals 14 residues. With 3 bases removed from V and 3 bases from J, the gap between germline ends came to 12 bases. CDR3: CASSSTGAEETQYF. In nucleotides, the CDR3 is TGCGCCAGCAGCTCTACAGGAGCCGAAGAGACCCAGTACTTC.

The chain recombines TRBV7-7 with TRBJ2-1, with a weak D call TRBD1 (6 bases). The V gene lost 5 bases and the J gene lost 7 bases, with 24 bases spanning the gap. Germline lookup yields CDR1 SSHAT and CDR2 FNYEAQ (reference sequence). The CDR3 contains 17 residues. The CDR3, as DNA: TGTGCCAGCAGCCCCCAACCCTATCAGGGACAATTTAATGAGCAGTTCTTC. Encoded protein: CASSPQPYQGQFNEQFF.

This clone was found a few times. This chain joins TRBV6-1 and TRBJ1-2; maybe TRBD1 (5 bases). Germline CDR1 reads MNHNS; CDR2 reads SASEGT. Trimming took 2 bases from V and 8 from J, leaving 12 bases between them. CDR3 length: 13 residues. In DNA, the CDR3 is TGTGCCAGCAGTGAACAGCGCCCAGGGGGCTACACCTTC. Residues: CASSEQRPGGYTF.

This rearrangement joins TRBV7-9 to TRBJ1-2; the D is unclear. Trimming cost V 8 bases and J 6 bases, with 16 bases left between them. This CDR3 region has 13 residues. Germline CDR1 reads SEHNR; CDR2 reads FQNEAQ (reference sequence). The CDR3 region has the DNA TGTGCCAGCGGGGAGACCCGGGGAAATGGCTACACCTTC. As protein: CASGETRGNGYTF.

V gene TRBV5-1 combines with J gene TRBJ1-1; 7 nucleotides align to TRBD1. Trimming at V came to 0 bases and at J to 10 bases, leaving 6 bases not matched to a gene. This CDR3 contains 13 residues. CDR1 and CDR2 (germline): SGHRS, YFSETQ. CDR3 bases: TGCGCCAGCAGCTTGGGAGGGGGCGATCGAGCTTTCTTT. Protein sequence: CASSLGGGDRAFF.

The CDR3 is CASSPSGGDYNEQFF. In DNA form, the CDR3 reads TGTGCCAGCAGCCCTAGCGGGGGAGACTACAATGAGCAGTTCTTC. The gene calls are TRBV7-3 and TRBJ2-1; 10 nucleotides match TRBD2. CDR3 length: 15 amino acids. The J segment lost 3 bases and the V segment lost 5 bases, leaving 4 bases of the junction unmatched. Looked up from germline, CDR1 is SGHTA and CDR2 is FQGTGA.